This TCR beta chain was identified during a study of CD8 T cells in ankylosing spondylitis. Study findings and constraints: According to the report, clones linked to the disease were significantly enriched in matched synovial fluid samples taken from ankylosing spondylitis patients.

This clonotype was detected ten times or more. Its antigen is undetermined. Unmatched junction bases numbered 5, after V lost 0 bases and J lost 5 bases. CDR1 SGHRS and CDR2 YFSETQ come from the germline V gene. The CDR3 consists of 15 residues. Quantitative molecular-barcoded 5'-RACE generated the TCR beta libraries. TCRdb ran MiXCR on the 5' RACE reads and lists one entry per CDR3 protein. This sample carries around 150,000 distinct CDR3 sequences, roughly 18% of them seen once, and the ten largest clones take roughly 8%. V usage is TRBV5-1 and J usage is TRBJ1-2; 9 positions match TRBD1. The origin of this receptor is a male donor with ankylosing spondylitis or in good health (not recorded which). Input material: blood, either unsorted or a sorted T cell fraction (not recorded which). In DNA form, the CDR3 reads TGCGCCAGCAGCTTGGCCGGGACAGGGAGTTATGGCTACACCTTC. Its translation: CASSLAGTGSYGYTF.